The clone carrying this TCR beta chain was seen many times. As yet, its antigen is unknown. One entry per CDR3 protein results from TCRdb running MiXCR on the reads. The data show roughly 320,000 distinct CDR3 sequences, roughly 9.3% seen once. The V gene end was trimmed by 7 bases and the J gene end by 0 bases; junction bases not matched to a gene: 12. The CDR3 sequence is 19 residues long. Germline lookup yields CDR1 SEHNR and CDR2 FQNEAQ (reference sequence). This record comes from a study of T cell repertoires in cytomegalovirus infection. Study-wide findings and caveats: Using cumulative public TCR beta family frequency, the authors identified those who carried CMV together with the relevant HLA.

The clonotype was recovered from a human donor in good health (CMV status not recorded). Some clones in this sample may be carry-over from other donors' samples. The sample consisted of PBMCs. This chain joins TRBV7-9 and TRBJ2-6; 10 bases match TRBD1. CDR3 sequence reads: CASNSFRTGGISGANVLTF. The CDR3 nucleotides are TGTGCCAGCAATTCTTTCCGGACAGGGGGTATCTCTGGGGCCAACGTCCTGACTTTC.